These T cell receptor beta chains were read from a single sample in a study of T-cell reconstitution after alpha-beta-depleted transplantation in children. TCRdb analysed the PCR reads with MiXCR anew, one entry per CDR3 protein. The repertoire holds 450,000 to 550,000 distinct CDR3 sequences, with approximately 10% as singletons. This sample comprised PBMCs, mostly from graft donor cells, obtained 180 days after TCRalphabeta/CD19-depleted stem cell transplant. These receptors originate from a female patient aged 2-15 years who had a stem cell transplant for aplastic anemia, so the T cells may come from the graft donor. Each CDR3 is given with its conserved first and last residue. Fields, in order: clone size, J gene, D gene, V gene, CDR3 protein, CDR3 DNA. A D gene is named only where the DNA matches it firmly. Clone size, where shown, is once, few, many, or a class for clones that have expanded.

. TRBJ2-5 TRBD2 TRBV28 CASSLVRLAGGGETQYF TGTGCCAGCAGTTTAGTCCGTCTAGCGGGGGGGGGAGAGACCCAGTACTTC
. TRBJ2-5 . TRBV5-5 CASSSPPRQEETQYF TGTGCCAGCAGCTCCCCCCCACGGCAGGAAGAGACCCAGTACTTC
. TRBJ2-1 . TRBV20-1 CSASERDEQFF TGCAGTGCTAGTGAGCGGGATGAGCAGTTCTTC
. TRBJ2-1 . TRBV5-1 CASSLRASSVGNEQFF TGCGCCAGCAGCTTGAGGGCCTCAAGCGTCGGCAATGAGCAGTTCTTC
. TRBJ1-1 . TRBV12-3/TRBV12-4 CASSLRGLNTEAFF TGTGCCAGCAGTTTACGAGGTCTGAACACTGAAGCTTTCTTT
. TRBJ1-5 . TRBV12-3/TRBV12-4 CASSHGLLSGNQPQHF TGTGCCAGCAGCCACGGGCTCCTCAGCGGCAATCAGCCCCAGCATTTT
. TRBJ1-5 . TRBV5-5 CASSDQPHSNQPQHF TGTGCCAGCAGCGACCAGCCCCATAGCAATCAGCCCCAGCATTTT
once TRBJ2-1 . TRBV12-3/TRBV12-4 CASSSPSRRAPNEQFF TGTGCCAGCAGTTCCCCCAGCAGGAGGGCTCCCAATGAGCAGTTCTTC
. TRBJ2-1 . TRBV19 CASSIGSAGDSYNEQFF TGTGCCAGTAGTATAGGGTCGGCAGGGGATTCCTACAATGAGCAGTTCTTC
. TRBJ1-5 . TRBV6-2/TRBV6-3 CASSHRERTVYSNQPQHF TGTGCCAGCAGTCATAGAGAGAGGACAGTATATAGCAATCAGCCCCAGCATTTT
. TRBJ2-2 . TRBV7-3 CASSTSNTGELFF TGTGCCAGCAGCACCTCAAACACCGGGGAGCTGTTTTTT
. TRBJ2-1 . TRBV6-1 CASSISGEAYNEQFF TGTGCCAGCAGCATTAGCGGAGAGGCCTACAATGAGCAGTTCTTC